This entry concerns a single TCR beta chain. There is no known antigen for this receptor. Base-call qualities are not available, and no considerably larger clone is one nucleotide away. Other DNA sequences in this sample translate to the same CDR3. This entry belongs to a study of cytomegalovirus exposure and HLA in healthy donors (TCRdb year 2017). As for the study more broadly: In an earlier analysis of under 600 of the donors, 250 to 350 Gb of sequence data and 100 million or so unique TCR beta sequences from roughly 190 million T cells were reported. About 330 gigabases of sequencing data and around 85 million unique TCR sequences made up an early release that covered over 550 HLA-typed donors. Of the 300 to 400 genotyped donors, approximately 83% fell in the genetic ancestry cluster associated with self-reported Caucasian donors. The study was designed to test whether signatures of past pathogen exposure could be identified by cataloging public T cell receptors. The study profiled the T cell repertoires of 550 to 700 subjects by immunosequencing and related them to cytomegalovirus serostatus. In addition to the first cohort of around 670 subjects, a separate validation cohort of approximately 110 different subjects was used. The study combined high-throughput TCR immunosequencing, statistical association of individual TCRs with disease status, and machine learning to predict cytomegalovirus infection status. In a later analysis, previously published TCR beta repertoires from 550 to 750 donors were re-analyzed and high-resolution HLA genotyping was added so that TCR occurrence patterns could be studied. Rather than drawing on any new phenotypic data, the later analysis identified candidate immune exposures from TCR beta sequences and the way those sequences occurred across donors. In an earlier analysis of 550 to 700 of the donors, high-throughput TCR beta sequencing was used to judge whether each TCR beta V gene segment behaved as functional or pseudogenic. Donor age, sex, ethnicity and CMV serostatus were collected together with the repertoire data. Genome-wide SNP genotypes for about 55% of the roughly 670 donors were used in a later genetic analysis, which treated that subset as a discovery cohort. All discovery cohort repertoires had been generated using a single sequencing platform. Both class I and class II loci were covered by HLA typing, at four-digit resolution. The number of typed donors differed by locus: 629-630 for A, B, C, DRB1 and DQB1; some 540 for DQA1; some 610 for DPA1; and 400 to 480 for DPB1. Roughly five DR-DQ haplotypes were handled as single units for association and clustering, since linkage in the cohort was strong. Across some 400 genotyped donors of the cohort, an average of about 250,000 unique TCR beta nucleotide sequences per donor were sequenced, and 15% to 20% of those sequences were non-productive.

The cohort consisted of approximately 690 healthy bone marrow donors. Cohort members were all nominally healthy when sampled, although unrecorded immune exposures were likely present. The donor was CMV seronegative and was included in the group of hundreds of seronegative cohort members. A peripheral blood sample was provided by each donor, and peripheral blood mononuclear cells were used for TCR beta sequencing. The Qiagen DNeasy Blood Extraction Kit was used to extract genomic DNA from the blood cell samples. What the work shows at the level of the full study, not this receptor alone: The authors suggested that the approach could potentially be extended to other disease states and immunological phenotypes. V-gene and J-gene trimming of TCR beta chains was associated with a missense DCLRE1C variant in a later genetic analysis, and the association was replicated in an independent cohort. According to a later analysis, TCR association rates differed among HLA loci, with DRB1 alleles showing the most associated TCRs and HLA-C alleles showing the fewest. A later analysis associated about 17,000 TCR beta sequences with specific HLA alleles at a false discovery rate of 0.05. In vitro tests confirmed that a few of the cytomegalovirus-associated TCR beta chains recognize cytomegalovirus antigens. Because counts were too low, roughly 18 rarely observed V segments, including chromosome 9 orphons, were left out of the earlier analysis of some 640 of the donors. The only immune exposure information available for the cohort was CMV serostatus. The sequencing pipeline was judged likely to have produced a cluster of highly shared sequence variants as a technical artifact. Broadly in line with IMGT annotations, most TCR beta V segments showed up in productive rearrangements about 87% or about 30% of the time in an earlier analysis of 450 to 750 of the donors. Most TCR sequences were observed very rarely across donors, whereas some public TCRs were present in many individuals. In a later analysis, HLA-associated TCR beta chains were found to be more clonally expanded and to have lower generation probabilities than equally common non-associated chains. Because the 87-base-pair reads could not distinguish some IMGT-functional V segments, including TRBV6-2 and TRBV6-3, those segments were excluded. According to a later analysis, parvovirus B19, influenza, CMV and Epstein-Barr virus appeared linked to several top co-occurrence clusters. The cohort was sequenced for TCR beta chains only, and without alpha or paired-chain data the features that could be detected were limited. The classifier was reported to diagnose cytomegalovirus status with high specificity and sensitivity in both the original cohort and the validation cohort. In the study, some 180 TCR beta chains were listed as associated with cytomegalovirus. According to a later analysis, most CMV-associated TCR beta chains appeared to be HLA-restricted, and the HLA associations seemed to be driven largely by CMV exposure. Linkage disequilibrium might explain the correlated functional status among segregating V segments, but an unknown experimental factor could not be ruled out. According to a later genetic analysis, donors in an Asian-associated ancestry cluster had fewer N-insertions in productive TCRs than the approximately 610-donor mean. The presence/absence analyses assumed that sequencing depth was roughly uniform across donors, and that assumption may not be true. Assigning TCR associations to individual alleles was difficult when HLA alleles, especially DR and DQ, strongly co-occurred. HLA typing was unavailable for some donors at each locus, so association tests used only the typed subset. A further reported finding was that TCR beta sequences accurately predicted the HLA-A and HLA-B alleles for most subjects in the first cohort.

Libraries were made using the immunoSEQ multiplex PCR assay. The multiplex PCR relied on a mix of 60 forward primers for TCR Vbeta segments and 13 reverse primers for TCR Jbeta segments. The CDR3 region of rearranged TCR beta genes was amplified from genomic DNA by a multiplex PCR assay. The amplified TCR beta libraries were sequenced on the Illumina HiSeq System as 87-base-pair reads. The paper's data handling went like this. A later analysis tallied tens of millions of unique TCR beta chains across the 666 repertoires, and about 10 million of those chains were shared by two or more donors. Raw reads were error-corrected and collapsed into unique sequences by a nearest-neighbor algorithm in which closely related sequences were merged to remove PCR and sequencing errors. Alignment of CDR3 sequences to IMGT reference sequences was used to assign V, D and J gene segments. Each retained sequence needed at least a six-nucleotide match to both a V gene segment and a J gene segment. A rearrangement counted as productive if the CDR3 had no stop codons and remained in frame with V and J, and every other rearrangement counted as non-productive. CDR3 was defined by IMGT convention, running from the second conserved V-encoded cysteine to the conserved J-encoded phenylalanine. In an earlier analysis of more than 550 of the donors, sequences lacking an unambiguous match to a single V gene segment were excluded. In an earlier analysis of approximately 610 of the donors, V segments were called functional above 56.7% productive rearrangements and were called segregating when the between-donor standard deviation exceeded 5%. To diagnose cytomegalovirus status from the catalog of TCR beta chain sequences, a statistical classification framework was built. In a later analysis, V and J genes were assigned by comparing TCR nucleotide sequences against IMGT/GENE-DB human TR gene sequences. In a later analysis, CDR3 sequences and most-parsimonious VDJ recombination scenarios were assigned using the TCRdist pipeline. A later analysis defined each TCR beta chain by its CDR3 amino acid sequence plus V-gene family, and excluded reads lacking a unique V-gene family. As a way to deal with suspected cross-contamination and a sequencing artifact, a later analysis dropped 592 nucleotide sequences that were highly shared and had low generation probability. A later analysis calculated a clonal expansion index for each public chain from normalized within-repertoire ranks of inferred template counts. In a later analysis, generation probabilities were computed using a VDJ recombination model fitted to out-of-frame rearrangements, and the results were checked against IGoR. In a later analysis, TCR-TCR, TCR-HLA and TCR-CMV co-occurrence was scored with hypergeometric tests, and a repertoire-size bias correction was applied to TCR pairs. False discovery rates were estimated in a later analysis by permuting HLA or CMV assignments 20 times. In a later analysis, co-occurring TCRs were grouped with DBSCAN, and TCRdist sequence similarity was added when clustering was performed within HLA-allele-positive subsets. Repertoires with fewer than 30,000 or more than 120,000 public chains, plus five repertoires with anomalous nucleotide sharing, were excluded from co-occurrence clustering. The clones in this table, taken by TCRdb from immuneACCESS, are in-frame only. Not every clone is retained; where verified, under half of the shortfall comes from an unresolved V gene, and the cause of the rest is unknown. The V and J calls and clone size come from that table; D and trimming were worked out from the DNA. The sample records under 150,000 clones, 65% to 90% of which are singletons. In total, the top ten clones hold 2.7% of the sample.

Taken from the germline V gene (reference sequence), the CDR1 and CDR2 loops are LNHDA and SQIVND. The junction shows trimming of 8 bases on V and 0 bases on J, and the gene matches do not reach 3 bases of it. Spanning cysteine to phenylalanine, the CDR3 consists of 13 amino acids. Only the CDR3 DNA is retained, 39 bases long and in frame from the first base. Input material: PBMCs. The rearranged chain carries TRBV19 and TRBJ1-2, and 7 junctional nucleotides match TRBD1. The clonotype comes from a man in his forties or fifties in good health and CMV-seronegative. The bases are TGTGCCAGTTCGGACAGGCCTAACTATGGCTACACCTTC. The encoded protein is CASSDRPNYGYTF.